The next 24 T cell receptor beta chains were all read from a single sample in a study of cytomegalovirus exposure and HLA in healthy donors. Primers for the PCR totalled 60 Vbeta and 13 Jbeta. Generated by immunoSEQ multiplex PCR, the TCRdb table keeps only in-frame clones and is missing some. Counted here are around 190,000 clones, roughly 74% occurring once; the ten biggest clones make up approximately 2.9%. The sequenced material came from PBMCs. The receptors were gathered from a female donor in good health and CMV-seronegative.

V gene TRBV19 combines with J gene TRBJ1-3, with a tentative D call TRBD1 (6 bases). Germline V gene lookup returns CDR1 LNHDA and CDR2 SQIVND (reference sequence). The V gene lost 4 bases and the J gene lost 2 bases, with 18 bases spanning the gap. The CDR3 runs 17 residues. The CDR3 loop is CASSTRLQGSPGNTIYF. The DNA for the CDR3 is TGTGCCAGTAGTACCCGACTACAGGGTAGTCCTGGAAACACCATATATTTT.

This clone has only one observation. This sequence joins TRBV6-6 and TRBJ2-7; no reliable D call. The CDR3 length is 12 residues. CDR1 and CDR2 (germline): MNHNY, SVGAGI (reference sequence). Trimming took 6 bases from V and 5 from J, leaving 11 bases between them. For the CDR3, the DNA is TGTGCCAGCAGGGCGGTGGAAAACGAGCAGTACTTC. This sequence encodes CASRAVENEQYF.

The chain employs TRBV4-1 and TRBJ2-1; 7 nucleotides line up with TRBD2. The junction had 7 bases not matched to a gene; V was cut back by 3 bases and J by 14 bases. The germline gives CDR1 MGHRA, CDR2 YSYEKL. This CDR3 is 12 amino acids long. The CDR3 DNA follows: TGCGCCAGCAGCCACCTCGCGGGGGACGAGTTCTTC. Translating it yields CASSHLAGDEFF.

V and J are TRBV5-1 and TRBJ1-6; D is ambiguous. V lost 0 bases to trimming and J lost 8 bases, with 12 bases between them. The CDR3 is 15 amino acids. The germline CDR1 and CDR2 sequences are SGHRS and YFSETQ. CDR3 DNA: TGCGCCAGCAGCTTGGGAGCGGCCCTTGATTCACCCCTCCACTTT. This gives the protein CASSLGAALDSPLHF.

Comment on this clone: The junction differs from germline at one of its ends, possibly a read error. The chain is built from TRBV7-9 and TRBJ1-4, with no clear D. Germline V gene lookup returns CDR1 SEHNR and CDR2 FQNEAQ (reference sequence). The CDR3 contains 15 residues. This CDR3 reads CSSSLAGSGLEKLFF. The CDR3, as DNA: TGTTCCAGCAGCTTAGCCGGATCGGGTTTAGAAAAACTGTTTTTT.

J is TRBJ1-1 and V is TRBV18; 8 nucleotides line up with TRBD1. J was trimmed by 3 bases and V by 1 base; bases with no gene match: 7. CDR3 length: 16 residues. Germline loops: CDR1 KGHSH, CDR2 LQKENI. The CDR3 spells CASSPLGQGRDTEAFF. DNA of the CDR3: TGTGCCAGCTCACCACTCGGACAGGGCCGGGACACTGAAGCTTTCTTT.

This clone is a singleton in its sample. The CDR3, as DNA: TGTGCCAGCAGTGAACCCCGAGGACTAACCTCTGGATACGAGCAGTACTTC. Translating gives CASSEPRGLTSGYEQYF. This chain links TRBV2 with TRBJ2-5; TRBD2 might be the D (6 bases). The J call is in doubt because the DNA end fits TRBJ2-7 better. The CDR3 loop spans 17 amino acids. Per germline, CDR1 SNHLY and CDR2 FYNNEI.

There are a few counts of this clone. The chain joins TRBV29-1 to TRBJ2-3; TRBD1 is a possible D gene (6 bases). CDR1 is SQVTM and CDR2 is ANQGSEA in the germline V gene. This CDR3 spans 11 amino acids. The CDR3 is CRDKDRDTQYF. The CDR3 nucleotides read TGCAGGGATAAGGACAGAGATACGCAGTATTTT.

Remarks on this clone: One end of the junction is discordant with germline, which a read error may explain. The CDR3 DNA sequence: TGTGCCATCAGTGTGACGCGTACTAGCACGGATACGCAGTATTTT. The encoded protein is CAISVTRTSTDTQYF. This rearrangement joins TRBV10-3 to TRBJ2-3, with D possibly matching TRBD2 (6 bases). This CDR3 spans 15 amino acids. CDR1 ENHRY and CDR2 SYGVKD come from the germline V gene.

With respect to this clone: One end of the junction does not line up with germline, which may come from a read error. The chain couples TRBV7-9 to TRBJ2-3, with 16 bases fitting TRBD2. The CDR3 runs to 17 residues. From germline, CDR1 is SEHNR and CDR2 FQNEAQ (reference sequence). The CDR3, as DNA: TGTTCCAGCAGGCGAAAGGGGACTAGCGGGAGGGAAGATACGCAGTATTTT. Amino acid sequence: CSSRRKGTSGREDTQYF.

CDR3 sequence reads: CASSEREVPLEQYF. CDR3 in DNA: TGTGCCAGCTCCGAGCGGGAGGTACCCCTCGAGCAGTACTTC. The chain is built from TRBV9 and TRBJ2-7; TRBD2 aligns across 9 bases. Per germline, CDR1 SGDLS and CDR2 YYNGEE. The trim removed 7 bases at V and 6 bases at J, leaving 11 bases unmatched. This CDR3 is 14 amino acids long.

This clone was observed a single time. Other nucleotide sequences from this sample produce the same CDR3. The chain has TRBV5-4 and TRBJ2-2; D is unresolved. The CDR3 totals 14 residues. The ends were cut back, 0 bases at V and 5 bases at J, with 8 bases in the middle. The germline CDR1 and CDR2 sequences are SGHNT and YYREEE (reference sequence). The chain's CDR3 is CASSLVASTGELFF. The CDR3 nucleotides are TGTGCCAGCAGCTTGGTGGCTTCAACCGGGGAGCTGTTTTTT.

V gene TRBV28 combines with J gene TRBJ2-3, with 11 bases lining up with TRBD2. Germline trimming cut 2 bases from V and 8 bases from J; bases unmatched to any gene: 9. The CDR3 spans 16 residues. CDR1 is MDHEN and CDR2 is SYDVKM in the germline V gene. The CDR3 loop reads CASSLGLAGGFGTQYF. The CDR3 bases are TGTGCCAGCAGTTTAGGGCTAGCGGGAGGCTTCGGTACGCAGTATTTT.

The chain combines TRBV5-1 with TRBJ2-2; tentatively, D is TRBD2 (5 bases). CDR3 size: 12 residues. CDR1 and CDR2 from the germline V gene are SGHRS and YFSETQ. The V gene lost 4 bases and the J gene lost 5 bases, with 6 bases spanning the gap. CDR3 sequence reads: CASSDYTGELFF. CDR3 DNA: TGCGCCAGCAGCGACTATACCGGGGAGCTGTTTTTT.

The chain carries TRBV28 and TRBJ2-2; D not certain. This CDR3 contains 14 residues. Trimming pared 4 bases from V and 2 bases from J, leaving 8 bases between. From germline, CDR1 is MDHEN and CDR2 SYDVKM. CDR3 in amino acids: CASSSLINTGELFF. The CDR3 nucleotides are TGTGCCAGCAGTTCCCTAATAAACACCGGGGAGCTGTTTTTT.

The chain combines TRBV5-5 with TRBJ1-4; D gene uncertain. From germline, CDR1 is SGHKS and CDR2 YYEKEE (reference sequence). This CDR3 contains 16 residues. V was cut by 4 bases and J by 2 bases, with 15 bases left in between. The CDR3: CASSTQARTTNEKLFF. CDR3 coding DNA: TGTGCCAGCAGCACCCAGGCTCGGACTACTAATGAAAAACTGTTTTTT. The whole variable domain, filled in from reference TRBV5-5 and TRBJ1-4, reads DAGVTQSPTHLIKTRGQQVTLRCSPISGHKSVSWYQQVLGQGPQFIFQYYEKEERGRGNFPDRFSARQFPNYSSELNVNALLLGDSALYLCASSTQARTTNEKLFFGSGTQLSVL.

The chain couples TRBV29-1 to TRBJ2-1, with 8 bases that match TRBD2. Germline CDR1 and CDR2: SQVTM and ANQGSEA. V lost 6 bases and J lost 6; bases outside the gene matches: 7. The length of the CDR3 is 13 residues. CDR3 DNA: TGCAGCGTGGCCGGGACTAGGGGCAATGAGCAGTTCTTC. Its translation is CSVAGTRGNEQFF.

The chain recombines TRBV5-8 with TRBJ2-2, with a tentative D call TRBD1 (5 bases). Looked up from germline, CDR1 is SGHTS and CDR2 is YDEGEE. Trimming stripped 0 bases from V and 3 bases from J, with 6 bases between. The CDR3 spans 14 residues. In DNA form, the CDR3 reads TGTGCCAGCAGCTTGGGACAGCACACCGGGGAGCTGTTTTTT. As protein: CASSLGQHTGELFF.

V is TRBV7-9 and J is TRBJ1-4; weak D call: TRBD1 (6 bases). With 5 bases removed from V and 5 bases from J, the gap between germline ends came to 18 bases. Per germline, CDR1 SEHNR and CDR2 FQNEAQ (reference sequence). This CDR3 contains 16 residues. The CDR3 is CASSLEPGQHNEKLFF. The CDR3 nucleotides are TGTGCCAGCAGCCTAGAGCCGGGACAACACAATGAAAAACTGTTTTTT.

The genes are TRBV27 and TRBJ1-1; 7 bases line up with TRBD1. Unmatched junction bases numbered 11, after V lost 5 bases and J lost 11 bases. CDR3 length: 13 residues. The germline V gene has CDR1 MNHEY and CDR2 SMNVEV (reference sequence). The chain's CDR3 is CASSPWTGGDAFF. In DNA, the CDR3 is TGTGCCAGCAGTCCCTGGACAGGAGGTGACGCTTTCTTT.

This clone was seen only once. The rearrangement joins TRBV6-6 to TRBJ2-7, with D possibly matching TRBD1 (6 bases). Looked up from germline, CDR1 is MNHNY and CDR2 is SVGAGI (reference sequence). The CDR3 loop spans 15 amino acids. With 5 bases removed from V and 7 bases from J, the gap between germline ends came to 21 bases. Here the CDR3 reads CASSPGTSAGGEQYF. The CDR3 DNA reads as TGTGCCAGCAGTCCGGGGACAAGCGCTGGCGGGGAGCAGTACTTC.

This clone has a single count. The V gene is TRBV19, the J gene TRBJ2-5, with a tentative D call TRBD1 (5 bases). Trimming took off 6 bases at V and 5 bases at J, with 22 bases between the two ends. The CDR3 totals 16 residues. Germline V gene data show CDR1 as LNHDA and CDR2 as SQIVND (reference sequence). The CDR3 region is CASSPDQAGSEETQYF. Written as DNA, the CDR3 is TGTGCCAGTAGCCCCGACCAGGCAGGGTCTGAGGAGACCCAGTACTTC.

The gene calls are TRBV5-1 and TRBJ2-1; 8 bases fit TRBD1. Losses at the gene ends were 4 bases for V and 0 bases for J; bases not matched to a gene: 6. This CDR3 comprises 16 residues. CDR1 is SGHRS and CDR2 is YFSETQ in the germline V gene. CDR3 residues: CASSRDRGDSYNEQFF. CDR3 bases: TGCGCCAGCAGCCGAGACAGGGGTGACTCCTACAATGAGCAGTTCTTC.

The CDR3 loop reads CAFRQSLNTEAFF. For the CDR3, the DNA is TGTGCCTTTCGACAGTCTTTGAACACTGAAGCTTTCTTT. The V gene is TRBV5-5, the J gene TRBJ1-1; possible D gene TRBD1, 5 bases. Trimming took 10 bases from V and 0 from J, leaving 13 bases between them. This CDR3 region has 13 residues. Per germline, CDR1 SGHKS and CDR2 YYEKEE (reference sequence).